The 30 T cell receptor beta chains in this list originate from one sample, sequenced in a study of T-cell memory formation after mild COVID-19. TCRdb reanalysed the 5' RACE reads using MiXCR and keeps one entry per CDR3 protein. The top ten hold about 22% of the sample, which has under 450,000 distinct CDR3 sequences, approximately 15% seen once. The sample consisted of PBMCs or a T cell subset sorted from them (not recorded which). The receptors stem from a man younger than 35 who had mild COVID-19 (a few samples of this study predate the infection). Cell type and time point are not known.

The chain uses TRBV6-5 and TRBJ2-3; D is perhaps TRBD2 (6 bases). Germline CDR1 reads MNHEY; CDR2 reads SVGAGI. This CDR3 has 13 amino acids. Trimming left V 4 bases short and J 5 bases short, with 10 bases between. CDR3 sequence reads: CASSLRRGDTQYF. DNA for the CDR3: TGTGCCAGCAGTTTACGGAGGGGAGATACGCAGTATTTT.

This clonotype was counted a few times. J is TRBJ2-3 and V is TRBV4-3, with a weak D call TRBD1 (6 bases). The CDR3 is 17 residues long. The V end lost 6 bases, the J end lost 1 base, and 20 bases lay between the germline ends. The germline CDR1 and CDR2 sequences are LGHNA and YSLEER. Here the CDR3 reads CASRYSRGTLGTDTQYF. The CDR3 nucleotides are TGCGCCAGCAGATACTCCAGGGGCACCCTTGGCACAGATACGCAGTATTTT.

This clonotype was counted a few times. The V call is TRBV27, the J call TRBJ2-3; D may be TRBD1 (6 bases). The V gene's germline CDR1 is MNHEY and CDR2 SMNVEV (reference sequence). V lost 4 bases and J 3 bases, leaving 17 bases between the germline ends. This CDR3 region has 16 residues. The DNA of the CDR3 is TGTGCCAGCAGTTACACAGGGCGAGGGGGTACAGATACGCAGTATTTT. Translated: CASSYTGRGGTDTQYF.

This clonotype was seen at least ten times. The gene calls are TRBV9 and TRBJ2-2; 8 nucleotides agree with TRBD2. CDR3 length: 18 residues. CDR1 and CDR2 (germline): SGDLS, YYNGEE. After removal of 4 bases from V and 0 bases from J, the junction contained 11 bases not matched to a gene. The CDR3: CASSPGGSGGPNTGELFF. The CDR3 DNA reads as TGTGCCAGCAGCCCCGGGGGGAGCGGGGGCCCGAACACCGGGGAGCTGTTTTTT.

This clonotype was detected ten times or more. The J gene is TRBJ2-4, the V gene TRBV7-2; D is tentatively TRBD1 or TRBD2 (5 bases each). V was clipped by 6 bases and J by 6 bases, with 18 bases between them. The CDR3 loop spans 15 amino acids. CDR1 is SGHTA, CDR2 FQGNSA, per germline. The CDR3 sequence: CASSSPQYGGNIQYF. The CDR3 coding sequence is TGTGCCAGCAGTTCCCCTCAGTATGGGGGAAACATTCAGTACTTC. Using reference TRBV7-2 and TRBJ2-4 for the parts outside the CDR3, the full variable domain is GAGVSQSPSNKVTEKGKDVELRCDPISGHTALYWYRQSLGQGLEFLIYFQGNSAPDKSGLPSDRFSAERTGGSVSTLTIQRTQQEDSAVYLCASSSPQYGGNIQYFGAGTRLSVL.

In its sample, this clonotype was seen a few times. The chain carries TRBV12-3 or TRBV12-4 and TRBJ2-1; D is possibly TRBD1 or TRBD2 (6 bases each). Trimming took off 5 bases at V and 7 bases at J, with 18 bases between the two ends. This CDR3 has 15 amino acids. CDR3 amino acids: CASSPPGRGPNEQFF. The CDR3 nucleotides read TGTGCCAGCAGTCCCCCGGGACGGGGGCCGAATGAGCAGTTCTTC.

This clonotype occurred a few times. The chain couples TRBV7-9 to TRBJ1-1, with D possibly matching TRBD1 (6 bases). In germline, CDR1 is SEHNR, CDR2 FQNEAQ (reference sequence). V was clipped by 7 bases and J by 10 bases, with 19 bases between them. The CDR3 covers 13 residues. The CDR3 DNA follows: TGTGCCAGCACCTCCTCGGGGGCAGGCAGAGCTTTCTTT. It translates to CASTSSGAGRAFF.

The gene calls are TRBV9 and TRBJ1-6, with D unresolved. This CDR3 is 16 amino acids long. Trimming left V 7 bases short and J 5 bases short, with 19 bases between. CDR1 is SGDLS and CDR2 is YYNGEE in the germline V gene. DNA for the CDR3: TGTGCCAGCGGTCCCCAAGTTTCCACAGATAATTCACCCCTCCACTTT. It codes for CASGPQVSTDNSPLHF.

This clonotype was recorded a few times. The V gene is TRBV3-1, the J gene TRBJ2-7; 13 positions agree with TRBD2. Trimming took 5 bases from V and 5 from J; bases not matched to a gene: 15. The CDR3 has 18 amino acids. From germline, CDR1 is LGHDT and CDR2 YNNKEL (reference sequence). CDR3 region: CASSYDLLAGGRGNEQYF. The CDR3 DNA reads TGTGCCAGCAGCTACGACCTACTAGCGGGGGGGCGCGGAAACGAGCAGTACTTC.

This chain joins TRBV5-1 and TRBJ1-2; D ambiguous. V was cut by 4 bases and J by 2 bases, with 9 bases left in between. The germline V gene encodes CDR1 SGHRS and CDR2 YFSETQ. This CDR3 spans 13 amino acids. The CDR3 nucleotides read TGCGCCAGCAGCCCGACGGAGAACTATGGCTACACCTTC. Translated: CASSPTENYGYTF.

Ten or more counts support this clonotype. V is TRBV7-8 and J is TRBJ2-5, with D perhaps TRBD2 (6 bases). The CDR3 spans 14 residues. Germline V gene lookup returns CDR1 SGHVS and CDR2 FQNEAQ. With 8 bases removed from V and 1 base from J, the gap between germline ends came to 14 bases. The CDR3 is CASFAGNLQETQYF. The CDR3 DNA reads TGTGCCAGCTTTGCGGGAAACCTCCAAGAGACCCAGTACTTC.

The genes are TRBV7-2 and TRBJ2-3, with TRBD2 as a possible D gene (6 bases). This CDR3 contains 16 residues. The V gene lost 1 base and the J gene lost 2 bases, with 13 bases spanning the gap. The V gene's germline CDR1 is SGHTA and CDR2 FQGNSA. The CDR3 loop reads CASSLVGGAPTDTQYF. CDR3 DNA sequence: TGTGCCAGCAGCTTAGTTGGAGGGGCCCCCACAGATACGCAGTATTTT.

The chain carries TRBV10-3 and TRBJ2-1, with 9 positions matching TRBD1. CDR1 is ENHRY, CDR2 SYGVKD, per germline. V dropped 6 bases and J dropped 4; count of bases not matched to a gene: 1. CDR3 length: 13 residues. This CDR3 reads CAIRGQGYNEQFF. Written as DNA, the CDR3 is TGTGCCATCAGGGGACAGGGTTACAATGAGCAGTTCTTC.

This clonotype was seen more than once but under ten times. The chain has TRBV9 and TRBJ2-2; maybe TRBD1 (7 bases). The germline CDR1 and CDR2 sequences are SGDLS and YYNGEE. CDR3 length: 16 amino acids. The V end was cut by 4 bases, the J end by 7 bases, with 20 bases between. The CDR3 sequence is CASSPPEGAPVGELFF. The CDR3 coding sequence is TGTGCCAGCAGCCCCCCGGAGGGGGCGCCTGTCGGGGAGCTGTTTTTT.

The chain links TRBV12-3 or TRBV12-4 to TRBJ2-3; D is unresolved. V was clipped by 3 bases and J by 6 bases, with 7 bases between them. The CDR3 loop spans 12 amino acids. The CDR3 protein is CASSFTRDTQYF. The CDR3 nucleotides are TGTGCCAGCAGTTTTACCCGGGATACGCAGTATTTT.

This clonotype was observed a few times. This rearrangement joins TRBV12-3 or TRBV12-4 to TRBJ1-2; D not certain. The ends were cut back, 1 base at V and 3 bases at J, with 12 bases in the middle. CDR3 length equals 15 residues. The CDR3 nucleotides read TGTGCCAGCAGTTTAGGAGCGGCAGGTTACTATGGCTACACCTTC. Translation gives CASSLGAAGYYGYTF.

The V call is TRBV7-8, the J call TRBJ1-2, with 10 bases identical to TRBD1. The length of the CDR3 is 16 residues. The junction had 9 bases not matched to a gene; V was cut back by 0 bases and J by 8 bases. The germline CDR1 and CDR2 sequences are SGHVS and FQNEAQ. This CDR3 reads CASSLASRGDRGGYTF. CDR3 bases: TGTGCCAGCAGCTTAGCGAGTAGGGGGGACAGGGGAGGCTACACCTTC.

V is TRBV7-6 and J is TRBJ2-2; no firm D call. The CDR3 spans 15 residues. Germline CDR1 and CDR2: SGHVS and FNYEAQ. Trimming left V 1 base short and J 7 bases short, with 13 bases between. The DNA for the CDR3 is TGTGCCAGCAGCTTAGTCAGACCACAGATCGGGGAGCTGTTTTTT. This translates into CASSLVRPQIGELFF.

This clonotype turned up a few times. The gene calls are TRBV7-9 and TRBJ1-5; 8 nucleotides match TRBD1. Trimming cost V 5 bases and J 6 bases; bases outside gene matches: 3. The CDR3 contains 13 residues. Germline loops: CDR1 SEHNR, CDR2 FQNEAQ (reference sequence). Written as DNA, the CDR3 is TGTGCCAGCAGCCCAGGGGGCGTTCAGCCCCAGCATTTT. The encoded protein is CASSPGGVQPQHF. Combining the CDR3 with reference TRBV7-9 and TRBJ1-5 gives the whole variable domain DTGVSQNPRHKITKRGQNVTFRCDPISEHNRLYWYRQTLGQGPEFLTYFQNEAQLEKSRLLSDRFSAERPKGSFSTLEIQRTEQGDSAMYLCASSPGGVQPQHFGDGTRLSIL.

This chain joins TRBV12-3 or TRBV12-4 and TRBJ2-4, with TRBD1 identical over 7 bases. CDR3 length equals 15 residues. The trim removed 6 bases at V and 1 base at J, leaving 6 bases unmatched. The CDR3 region is CASRGQVDAKNIQYF. CDR3 nucleotides: TGTGCCAGCAGAGGACAGGTCGACGCCAAAAACATTCAGTACTTC.

Many counts were recorded for this clonotype. This chain links TRBV6-2 or TRBV6-3 with TRBJ2-4, with 7 positions matching TRBD2. Per the germline V gene, CDR1 is MNHEY and CDR2 is SVGEGT. The CDR3 is made up of 14 amino acids. J gave up 9 bases and V 9 bases, and 14 bases lay outside the gene matches. The CDR3 region is CASVAGPFQVIQYF. The CDR3 DNA follows: TGTGCCAGTGTAGCGGGTCCCTTCCAGGTCATTCAGTACTTC.

The chain joins TRBV20-1 to TRBJ1-5; possible D gene TRBD1, 5 bases. Trimming pared 6 bases from V and 5 bases from J, leaving 14 bases between. The CDR3 is 13 residues long. Germline CDR1 and CDR2: DFQATT and SNEGSKA (reference sequence). The CDR3 is CSARGDWDQPQHF. The CDR3 DNA reads TGCAGTGCCCGAGGGGATTGGGATCAGCCCCAGCATTTT.

This clonotype turned up a few times. The chain recombines TRBV7-8 with TRBJ2-2; 10 nucleotides match TRBD2. The V and J ends lost 2 bases and 5 bases, in that order; junction bases with no gene match: 2. CDR1 SGHVS and CDR2 FQNEAQ come from the germline V gene. CDR3 size: 15 residues. This chain's CDR3 is CASSLSGGVTGELFF. In nucleotides, the CDR3 is TGTGCCAGCAGCTTAAGCGGGGGGGTGACCGGGGAGCTGTTTTTT.

The V gene is TRBV3-1, the J gene TRBJ2-1, with TRBD1 as a possible D gene (5 bases). From germline, CDR1 is LGHDT and CDR2 YNNKEL (reference sequence). Deletions cut 4 bases from V and 5 bases from J, with 12 bases between. This CDR3 spans 14 amino acids. The CDR3, as DNA: TGTGCCAGCAGCCCCTGGACGGACAACAATGAGCAGTTCTTC. It codes for CASSPWTDNNEQFF.

V and J are TRBV7-9 and TRBJ2-7; D is unclear. CDR1 SEHNR and CDR2 FQNEAQ come from the germline V gene (reference sequence). V lost 0 bases, J lost 5 bases, and 5 bases lay in between. CDR3 length: 12 residues. CDR3 loop: CASSLARNEQYV. DNA of the CDR3: TGTGCCAGCAGCTTAGCTCGCAACGAGCAGTACGTC.

The V and J genes are TRBV4-3 and TRBJ2-3; D gene unclear. Germline CDR1 reads LGHNA; CDR2 reads YSLEER. The CDR3 length is 14 residues. Trimming pared 1 base from V and 0 bases from J, leaving 5 bases between. This CDR3 is CASSQGSSTDTQYF. CDR3 bases: TGCGCCAGCAGCCAAGGATCCAGCACAGATACGCAGTATTTT.

Only a few counts were recorded for this clonotype. The chain links TRBV11-2 to TRBJ1-2; D is possibly TRBD1 (5 bases). Germline CDR1 SGHAT, CDR2 FQNNGV. V was trimmed by 0 bases and J by 7 bases, leaving 12 bases between them. There are 14 residues in the CDR3. This CDR3 is CASSLDLEGVGYTF. DNA of the CDR3: TGTGCCAGCAGCTTAGATTTAGAAGGGGTTGGCTACACCTTC.

This clonotype was detected a few times. The rearrangement uses TRBV28 and TRBJ1-5; no definite D call. The CDR3 runs 15 residues. V dropped 6 bases and J dropped 2 bases, with 14 bases sitting between them. CDR1 is MDHEN, CDR2 SYDVKM, per germline. The CDR3 nucleotides read TGTGCCAGCAGCCGTCCGGTCGATGGCAATCAGCCCCAGCATTTT. This sequence encodes CASSRPVDGNQPQHF.

This chain links TRBV20-1 with TRBJ2-3; TRBD2 agrees at 11 bases. Germline loops: CDR1 DFQATT, CDR2 SNEGSKA (reference sequence). The junction had 4 bases not matched to a gene; V was cut back by 8 bases and J by 3 bases. There are 13 residues in the CDR3. The CDR3, as DNA: TGCAGTTTTAGCGGGGGGGCGACAGATACGCAGTATTTT. Its protein is CSFSGGATDTQYF.

J is TRBJ1-1 and V is TRBV12-3 or TRBV12-4; no definite D call. The CDR3 contains 12 residues. The V and J ends lost 11 bases and 0 bases respectively, with 10 bases between them. The CDR3 loop is CAPRRVNTEAFF. The CDR3, as DNA: TGTGCCCCAAGGCGGGTGAACACTGAAGCTTTCTTT.